This is a list of T cell receptor beta chains from one sample in a study of cytomegalovirus exposure and HLA in healthy donors. The data were produced by immunoSEQ multiplex PCR, yet TCRdb's version contains in-frame clones alone and is incomplete. Its clone listing holds 90,000 to 100,000 clones. The sample taken for sequencing was PBMCs. The source of these receptors is a woman aged 30 to 39 in good health and CMV-seronegative. Each CDR3 is given with its conserved first and last residue. Fields, in order: J gene, V gene, D gene, CDR3 protein, CDR3 DNA. D genes are given only for firm matches.

TRBJ1-1 | TRBV11-2 | - | CASSLDSGAVNTEAFF | TGTGCCAGCAGCTTAGATAGTGGGGCTGTGAACACTGAAGCTTTCTTT
TRBJ2-7 | TRBV2 | TRBD1 | CASGTDYEQYF | TGTGCCAGCGGGACAGACTACGAGCAGTACTTC
TRBJ1-5 | TRBV7-9 | TRBD1 | CASSVGQGAGYSNQPQHF | TGTGCCAGCAGCGTGGGACAGGGGGCGGGGTATAGCAATCAGCCCCAGCATTTT
TRBJ2-2 | TRBV11-3 | - | CASSLTRGTGELFF | TGTGCCAGCAGCCTAACTAGGGGGACCGGGGAGCTGTTTTTT
TRBJ1-2 | TRBV4-1 | - | CASSQRTEGYTF | TGCGCCAGCAGCCAAAGAACTGAGGGCTACACCTTC
TRBJ2-1 | TRBV7-6 | TRBD1 | CASSSGTGSYNEQFF | TGTGCCAGCAGCTCCGGGACAGGGAGCTACAATGAGCAGTTCTTC
TRBJ1-2 | TRBV4-1 | - | CASSQLRLRYGYTF | TGCGCCAGCAGCCAACTCAGATTACGCTATGGCTACACCTTC
TRBJ1-5 | TRBV6-6 | - | CASSFRDQGQPQHF | TGTGCCAGCAGTTTTCGGGATCAAGGGCAGCCCCAGCATTTT
TRBJ2-3 | TRBV7-9 | - | CASSSQMRAYTDTQYF | TGTGCCAGCAGCTCCCAGATGCGGGCTTACACAGATACGCAGTATTTT
TRBJ1-1 | TRBV28 | - | CASSLTGRSEAFF | TGTGCCAGCAGCTTAACAGGACGCTCTGAAGCTTTCTTT
TRBJ1-2 | TRBV6-5 | TRBD1 | CASRIQGADGYTF | TGTGCCAGCAGGATACAGGGGGCTGACGGCTACACCTTC
TRBJ2-5 | TRBV18 | - | CASSPLSQDQETQYF | TGTGCCAGCTCACCATTGTCCCAGGACCAAGAGACCCAGTACTTC
TRBJ2-1 | TRBV4-1 | TRBD2 | CASRSGGAANEQFF | TGCGCCAGCAGATCGGGGGGAGCAGCCAATGAGCAGTTCTTC
TRBJ1-6 | TRBV28 | - | CASSPGGIRSPLHF | TGTGCCAGCAGCCCTGGGGGCATCAGATCACCCCTCCACTTT
TRBJ1-2 | TRBV9 | - | CASSGGDGFYYGYTF | TGTGCCAGCAGCGGGGGGGACGGATTCTACTATGGCTACACCTTC
TRBJ2-5 | TRBV11-3 | TRBD1 | CASSFDREETQYF | TGTGCCAGCAGTTTCGACAGGGAGGAGACCCAGTACTTC
TRBJ1-2 | TRBV5-1 | - | CASSLVLGRVKNGYTF | TGCGCCAGCAGCTTGGTATTGGGCAGGGTAAAGAATGGCTACACCTTC
TRBJ1-1 | TRBV27 | - | CASSFSAGANTEAFF | TGTGCCAGCAGTTTCTCGGCAGGGGCGAACACTGAAGCTTTCTTT
TRBJ1-5 | TRBV18 | - | CASSEGGDQPQHF | TGTGCCAGCTCCGAGGGAGGGGATCAGCCCCAGCATTTT
TRBJ2-7 | TRBV7-9 | - | CASSFTGSYEQYF | TGTGCCAGCAGCTTTACAGGGTCCTACGAGCAGTACTTC
TRBJ2-1 | TRBV9 | TRBD2 | CASSVLAGVNEQFF | TGTGCCAGCAGCGTACTAGCGGGGGTGAATGAGCAGTTCTTC
TRBJ1-1 | TRBV6-6 | TRBD1 | CASSSQGAEAFF | TGTGCCAGCAGTTCTCAGGGGGCTGAAGCTTTCTTT
TRBJ2-3 | TRBV6-4 | - | CASSVGETDTQYF | TGTGCCAGCAGTGTAGGAGAGACAGATACGCAGTATTTT
TRBJ1-1 | TRBV30 | - | CAWNIRTANTEAFF | TGTGCCTGGAACATCCGGACAGCGAACACTGAAGCTTTCTTT
TRBJ2-5 | TRBV18 | TRBD2 | CASSQLTSGTAETQYF | TGTGCCAGCTCACAACTAACTAGCGGGACCGCGGAGACCCAGTACTTC
TRBJ1-4 | TRBV13 | - | CASSFDHLAEKLFF | TGTGCCAGCAGCTTCGATCATCTTGCGGAAAAACTGTTTTTT
TRBJ1-5 | TRBV6-6 | TRBD1 | CASKGTGRYQPQHF | TGTGCCAGCAAGGGGACAGGGAGGTATCAGCCCCAGCATTTT
TRBJ1-1 | TRBV29-1 | TRBD1 | CSVEDRGNTEAFF | TGCAGCGTAGAGGACAGGGGGAACACTGAAGCTTTCTTT
TRBJ1-6 | TRBV2 | TRBD1 | CASSLSGQGSSYNSPLHF | TGTGCCAGCAGTCTCTCGGGACAGGGGAGCTCCTATAATTCACCCCTCCACTTT
TRBJ2-3 | TRBV11-2 | - | CASSAQRFTDTQYF | TGTGCCAGCAGCGCCCAGCGGTTCACAGATACGCAGTATTTT
TRBJ1-2 | TRBV5-1 | - | CASSSRQPNYGYTF | TGCGCCAGCAGCTCCCGACAGCCCAACTATGGCTACACCTTC
TRBJ2-7 | TRBV11-2 | - | CASSSFTGKGKREQYF | TGTGCCAGCAGCTCGTTCACCGGTAAGGGGAAGCGCGAGCAGTACTTC
TRBJ2-3 | TRBV7-3 | - | CASSLMAGPDTQYF | TGTGCCAGCAGCTTAATGGCGGGGCCAGATACGCAGTATTTT
TRBJ1-4 | TRBV5-1 | - | CASSLEGSGEKLFF | TGCGCCAGCAGCTTGGAAGGGAGCGGCGAAAAACTGTTTTTT
TRBJ2-7 | TRBV11-2 | - | CASSLVAGGEQYF | TGTGCCAGCAGCTTAGTGGCCGGGGGCGAGCAGTACTTC
TRBJ2-7 | TRBV10-3 | - | CAISEGPTDSAYEQYF | TGTGCCATCAGTGAGGGTCCGACAGATTCCGCCTACGAGCAGTACTTC
TRBJ1-1 | TRBV10-3 | TRBD1 | CAIKESGGVTEAFF | TGTGCCATCAAGGAGTCAGGGGGAGTCACTGAAGCTTTCTTT
TRBJ2-7 | TRBV6-5 | TRBD2 | CASSYSAGGLSYEQYF | TGTGCCAGCAGTTACTCGGCGGGAGGGCTCTCCTACGAGCAGTACTTC
TRBJ1-1 | TRBV2 | - | CASQAGDWGGTEAFF | TGTGCCAGCCAGGCCGGGGACTGGGGAGGCACTGAAGCTTTCTTT
TRBJ1-1 | TRBV14 | - | CASSQDPFTGKDTEAFF | TGTGCCAGCAGCCAAGATCCTTTTACAGGGAAGGACACTGAAGCTTTCTTT
TRBJ2-5 | TRBV5-1 | TRBD1 | CASSSPDRTETQYF | TGCGCCAGCAGCTCCCCGGACAGGACAGAGACCCAGTACTTC
TRBJ2-7 | TRBV27 | - | CASSLYTGIYEQYF | TGTGCCAGCAGCCTATATACGGGTATTTACGAGCAGTACTTC
TRBJ1-1 | TRBV9 | - | CASSRRGPTEAFF | TGTGCCAGCAGCCGTCGAGGGCCCACTGAAGCTTTCTTT
TRBJ1-2 | TRBV19 | - | CASSLGQTLNYGYTF | TGTGCCAGTTCGTTGGGGCAGACTTTAAACTATGGCTACACCTTC
TRBJ1-1 | TRBV7-6 | - | CASSLRRNTEAFF | TGTGCCAGCAGCTTAAGGAGGAACACTGAAGCTTTCTTT
TRBJ1-2 | TRBV30 | - | CAWTPNRPYGYTF | TGTGCCTGGACCCCTAACAGGCCCTATGGCTACACCTTC
TRBJ2-7 | TRBV5-1 | - | CASSLAGEDSYEQYF | TGCGCCAGCAGCTTGGCAGGGGAAGATAGTTACGAGCAGTACTTC
TRBJ2-7 | TRBV7-6 | - | CASSTSGSSYEQYF | TGTGCCAGCAGCACCAGCGGCTCCTCCTACGAGCAGTACTTC